Reported below is one T cell receptor beta chain. Its antigen has not been determined. No much larger clonotype is one base removed from it; base qualities were not supplied. Using the deep immunoSEQ assay, TCR CDR3 regions were amplified from genomic DNA by multiplex PCR. For each cell subset, the extracted genomic DNA was distributed evenly across all wells of several immunoSEQ 96-well plates, and each plate served as one replicate. For sorted subsets, each replicate PCR was loaded with about 0.2 ug genomic DNA, equivalent to about 33,000 T cell genomes. The purified libraries were quantified using a Qubit 3.0 fluorometer, sized with a Bioanalyzer 2100, and then quantified again using the KAPA Library Quantification kit. Each immunoSEQ 96-well plate was sequenced on its own single-read 150-cycle Illumina NextSeq 550 flow cell. The study's own analysis went as follows. Because the immunoSEQ output held only junctional sequences and lacked quality scores, the filtering could not match the filtering applied to full-length reads. To assign V/J genes and CDR3, sequences were annotated against IMGT germline references using PyIR, a Python wrapper for IgBLAST v1.9. Reads were filtered out if the reads had weak V/J assignments (E-value above 1e-6), no CDR3, stop codons, out-of-frame junctions, or ambiguous translated residues. V3J clonotypes were defined by identical inferred V gene, J gene, and CDR3 amino acid sequence. Percentage overlap between repertoires was computed as shared unique clonotypes divided by the size of the smaller repertoire. RTK rarefaction, the Chao1 estimator, and Recon v2.1 estimates of unobserved clonotypes were used to assess repertoire richness. OLGA was used to compute generation probabilities for all TCRbeta clonotypes that the gDNA method yielded from a few donors. TCRdb took this table from immuneACCESS and kept in-frame rearrangements with V and J called. Such tables lack part of the clones; where checked against another copy, unresolved V genes explain under half of the gap, and the rest is unexplained. The V and J calls and the clone size are those of that table, but D and trimming were determined from the DNA. This sample gives over 850,000 clones in total; approximately 80% of them show up just once. The top ten hold under 0.8% of the sample.

Donors were healthy HIV-negative adults with no recently reported acute infections or vaccinations. Every donor was a Caucasian adult residing in Nashville, Tennessee, USA. CD4+ T cells were enriched by magnetic negative selection; naive cells were then positively selected on CD45RA, and the negative fraction formed the memory subset. After blood collection by leukapheresis, PBMCs were isolated using Ficoll-Histopaque density gradient centrifugation and then cryopreserved in the vapor phase of liquid nitrogen. Purity and quantity of every magnetically sorted T cell population were checked by analytical flow cytometry. Each sorted fraction had its genomic DNA isolated and then quantified by UV absorbance on a Nanodrop 2000c. These data are taken from a study of shared clonotypes between healthy human individuals (TCRdb year 2020). Describing the broader study: The cohort comprised a couple of women and a few men aged 18 to 49 years. For each donor, CD4 naive and CD4 memory were each run on three plates, CD8 naive on two plates, and CD8 memory on one plate. To estimate repertoire size and how much clonotype sharing occurs between individuals, the study deeply sequenced the blood TCR repertoires of roughly 5 healthy adults. To increase sequencing depth and limit assay-specific biases, different laboratories used diverse techniques to prepare libraries and sequence TCR repertoires. Each donor's leukapheresis produced roughly between about 0.85 and 10 billion PBMCs. General conclusions and limits of the study: Naive subsets generally had larger estimated clonotype richness than memory subsets. Sampling was restricted to blood, and TCR repertoires in tissues likely differ from the TCR repertoires found in blood. Clonotypes shared by all four sorted-subset donors showed higher generation probabilities than non-shared clonotypes. Based on pairwise subsampling, the degree of clonotype sharing among donors was expected to be affected by sequencing depth. Across four donors, about 5% of naive CD4, around 3.5% of naive CD8, 2% to 2.5% of memory CD4, and 0.4% of memory CD8 clonotypes were shared. Because the study included a small number of donors, the genetic and exposure-history diversity represented was limited. Even with the large sequencing depth, rarefaction of the sorted-subset datasets indicated that sequencing was incomplete.

The sequenced material came from memory CD4+ T cells from PBMCs. This sample's cell subset or site label indicates: CD45RA-negative fraction. The origin of this receptor is a man aged 18 to 35 in good health. Some clones in this sample may be carry-over from other donors' samples.

For the CDR3, the sequence is CASSLGPDSLRKFF. At the DNA level, the sequence is TGTGCCAGCAGCTTGGGTCCGGACTCCCTAAGGAAGTTCTTC. In this chain, TRBV5-4 is recombined with TRBJ2-1; TRBD2 might be the D gene, on 5 matching bases. Inclusive of the bounding cysteine and phenylalanine, the CDR3 is 14 residues long. The DNA shown is the 42-base CDR3, in frame from base 1. CDR1 and CDR2, per the germline V gene (reference sequence), are SGHNT and YYREEE. Relative to germline, V is 0 bases shorter and J is 14 bases shorter, with 18 bases between their ends.